These 16 T cell receptor beta chains were all obtained from the same sample, sequenced in a study of cytomegalovirus exposure and HLA in healthy donors. Both 60 Vbeta primers and 13 Jbeta primers went into the PCR. Here immunoSEQ multiplex PCR was the method, and the copy in TCRdb shows in-frame clones only, minus some. The sample yields 200,000 to 250,000 clones, 76% seen once. Sequenced sample: PBMCs. The receptors come from a man aged 18 to 30 in good health and CMV-seronegative.

The rearrangement uses TRBV2 and TRBJ2-7; 10 bases fit TRBD2. This CDR3 has 16 amino acids. Germline V CDR1 and CDR2: SNHLY, FYNNEI. V gave up 8 bases and J gave up 7 bases; unmatched junction bases: 17. The CDR3 DNA follows: TGTGCCAGCCCAGTGACTAGTCTGACTAGCGGGCAAGAGCAGTACTTC. This sequence encodes CASPVTSLTSGQEQYF.

The chain recombines TRBV15 with TRBJ2-3; D possibly corresponds to TRBD1 (6 bases). Germline-derived CDR1 and CDR2 are LNHNV and YYDKDF (reference sequence). The CDR3 is 15 amino acids. V was pared by 3 bases and J by 0 bases, with 10 bases between. The CDR3 region has the DNA TGTGCCACCAGCAGGACAGGAGATAGCACAGATACGCAGTATTTT. Translating gives CATSRTGDSTDTQYF.

The chain carries TRBV27 and TRBJ2-5; TRBD1 agrees at 12 bases. This CDR3 is built from 16 residues. Germline CDR1 MNHEY, CDR2 SMNVEV (reference sequence). J lost 7 bases, V lost 5 bases, and 11 bases had no gene match. CDR3 residues: CASSGLGTGGPGTQYF. The CDR3 nucleotides read TGTGCCAGCAGTGGTCTAGGGACAGGGGGCCCGGGGACCCAGTACTTC.

This clone was detected only a few times. V and J are TRBV2 and TRBJ2-5, with a tentative D call TRBD1 (5 bases). The ends were cut back, 6 bases at V and 1 base at J, with 15 bases in the middle. Germline-derived CDR1 and CDR2 are SNHLY and FYNNEI. This CDR3 has 15 residues. The CDR3 nucleotides are TGTGCCAGCAGCTCATTAAGACAGTTCCAAGAGACCCAGTACTTC. This sequence encodes CASSSLRQFQETQYF.

This clone was counted only a few times. The CDR3 DNA reads TGTGCCAGCAGCGGCCGGGACAGGAGCAATCAGCCCCAGCATTTT. The encoded protein is CASSGRDRSNQPQHF. The J gene is TRBJ1-5, the V gene TRBV7-8, with TRBD1 matching over 8 bases. The CDR3 is made up of 15 amino acids. J lost 1 base, V lost 5 bases, and 4 bases had no gene match. Germline CDR1 is SGHVS and CDR2 is FQNEAQ.

This chain connects TRBV2 to TRBJ2-7; D unclear. CDR3 size: 12 residues. V lost 2 bases to trimming and J lost 10 bases, with 12 bases between them. Germline V gene sequence: CDR1 SNHLY, CDR2 FYNNEI. DNA for the CDR3: TGTGCCAGCAGTGAAAACGACTTGTCACAGTACTTC. As protein: CASSENDLSQYF.

This clone appeared once. Its ends do not fully match the called genes, so a read error is possible. The chain combines TRBV7-9 with TRBJ1-2, with 10 bases aligning to TRBD1. The CDR3 runs to 15 residues. Germline V gives CDR1 SEHNR, CDR2 FQNEAQ (reference sequence). The CDR3 region is CSSSLDRGRFHGYTF. As DNA, the CDR3 is TGTTCCAGCAGCCTCGACAGGGGGCGCTTCCATGGCTACACCTTC.

The chain is built from TRBV7-9 and TRBJ2-3, with D perhaps matching TRBD1 (6 bases). CDR1 is SEHNR and CDR2 is FQNEAQ in the germline V gene (reference sequence). V lost 6 bases, J lost 2 bases, and 12 bases lay in between. The CDR3 sequence is 14 residues long. Here the CDR3 DNA reads TGTGCCAGCAGTCCCTGGACAGTCACAGATACGCAGTATTTT. It codes for CASSPWTVTDTQYF.

The V call is TRBV7-3, the J call TRBJ2-5; 8 nucleotides line up with TRBD2. Germline-derived CDR1 and CDR2 are SGHTA and FQGTGA. This CDR3 has 15 amino acids. Trimming at V came to 2 bases and at J to 5 bases, leaving 7 bases not matched to a gene. CDR3 in DNA: TGTGCCAGCAGCTTAGTTTTAGCGGGAAGGGAGACCCAGTACTTC. It codes for CASSLVLAGRETQYF.

The V gene is TRBV19, the J gene TRBJ2-2; 10 nucleotides align to TRBD2. The CDR3 totals 17 residues. Germline V gene sequence: CDR1 LNHDA, CDR2 SQIVND (reference sequence). V dropped 0 bases and J dropped 5; count of bases not matched to a gene: 6. The CDR3 sequence: CASSIDPPGLATGELFF. The CDR3, as DNA: TGTGCCAGTAGTATAGACCCGCCGGGACTAGCGACCGGGGAGCTGTTTTTT.

The V call is TRBV13, the J call TRBJ2-4; D is unresolved. The V gene lost 5 bases and the J gene lost 0 bases, with 11 bases spanning the gap. Germline CDR1 PRHDT, CDR2 FYEKMQ (reference sequence). This CDR3 contains 15 residues. The CDR3, as DNA: TGTGCCAGCAGCGCCCACACCCTAGCCAAAAACATTCAGTACTTC. It translates to CASSAHTLAKNIQYF.

V and J are TRBV19 and TRBJ2-7; 9 nucleotides match TRBD1. This CDR3 contains 14 residues. Per the germline V gene, CDR1 is LNHDA and CDR2 is SQIVND (reference sequence). Germline trimming cut 6 bases from V and 3 bases from J; bases unmatched to any gene: 6. In nucleotides, the CDR3 is TGTGCCAGTAGCTCCGGGACAGGGAACTACGAGCAGTACTTC. Translation gives CASSSGTGNYEQYF.

The V gene is TRBV6-5, the J gene TRBJ2-1; 9 bases line up with TRBD1. This CDR3 is built from 15 residues. The germline V gene encodes CDR1 MNHEY and CDR2 SVGAGI. V shed 2 bases and J 4 bases; nucleotides not matched to a gene: 3. The CDR3: CASSYGTGPYNEQFF. DNA for the CDR3: TGTGCCAGCAGTTACGGGACAGGGCCATACAATGAGCAGTTCTTC.

This rearrangement joins TRBV30 to TRBJ2-1; D remains ambiguous. The germline CDR1 and CDR2 sequences are GTSNPN and SVGIG (reference sequence). The length of the CDR3 is 12 residues. V was cut by 2 bases and J by 7 bases, with 9 bases left in between. CDR3 DNA: TGTGCCTGGAGTAGGAAGACAAATGAGCAGTTCTTC. Translated: CAWSRKTNEQFF. Full variable domain (outside the CDR3, taken from reference TRBV30 and TRBJ2-1): SQTIHQWPATLVQPVGSPLSLECTVEGTSNPNLYWYRQAAGRGLQLLFYSVGIGQISSEVPQNLSASRPQDRQFILSSKKLLLSDSGFYLCAWSRKTNEQFFGPGTRLTVL.

This clone has a handful of counts. CDR3 nucleotide sequence: TGTGCCTGGAGACCCCAGCGAGGAAATTCGAACACTGAAGCTTTCTTT. Its protein is CAWRPQRGNSNTEAFF. This chain connects TRBV30 to TRBJ1-1, with D unclear. The germline CDR1 and CDR2 sequences are GTSNPN and SVGIG (reference sequence). This CDR3 is 16 amino acids long. Between the trimmed V and J ends, which lost 3 bases and 1 base, there was a span of 18 bases.

V is TRBV2 and J is TRBJ2-7; D gene unclear. The CDR3 covers 11 residues. In germline, CDR1 is SNHLY, CDR2 FYNNEI. V lost 7 bases and J lost 0, with 4 bases in between. CDR3 amino acids: CASTFSYEQYF. In DNA form, the CDR3 reads TGTGCCAGCACTTTCTCCTACGAGCAGTACTTC.